The 25 T cell receptor beta chains reported below all come from one sample, sequenced in a study of blood T cell repertoires in COVID-19. TCRdb's table, derived via immunoSEQ multiplex PCR, lists solely in-frame clones and lacks some. The table lists fewer than 150,000 clones, approximately 87% of them singletons. The sequenced sample consisted of peripheral blood. Receptors were obtained from a man aged 65-85 years who had recovered from COVID-19.

This sequence joins TRBV5-5 and TRBJ1-1; D may be TRBD1 (6 bases). V gave up 4 bases and J gave up 2 bases, with 21 bases separating them. Germline CDR1 is SGHKS and CDR2 is YYEKEE (reference sequence). The CDR3 has 17 residues. CDR3 nucleotides: TGTGCCAGCAGCCTCGGGGAGGGGGAGGGCGTTAACACTGAAGCTTTCTTT. Amino acid sequence: CASSLGEGEGVNTEAFF.

This chain uses TRBV29-1 with TRBJ2-5; 7 nucleotides align to TRBD2. Germline V gene sequence: CDR1 SQVTM, CDR2 ANQGSEA. Unmatched junction bases numbered 8, after V lost 6 bases and J lost 4 bases. The CDR3 is made up of 13 amino acids. The CDR3 here is CSVQSGVAETQYF. The CDR3 nucleotides are TGCAGCGTCCAAAGCGGGGTCGCAGAGACCCAGTACTTC.

The J gene is TRBJ2-1, the V gene TRBV30; D uncertain. Germline V lookup: CDR1 GTSNPN, CDR2 SVGIG (reference sequence). V gave up 0 bases and J gave up 7 bases, with 7 bases separating them. This CDR3 has 12 amino acids. In nucleotides, the CDR3 is TGTGCCTGGAGTGTACCTAGAAATGAGCAGTTCTTC. Its protein is CAWSVPRNEQFF.

This rearrangement joins TRBV2 to TRBJ2-2; 10 bases agree with TRBD2. With V trimmed by 3 bases and J by 4 bases, 5 bases remained unmatched. The CDR3 totals 16 residues. Germline loops: CDR1 SNHLY, CDR2 FYNNEI. As DNA, the CDR3 is TGTGCCAGCAGTGACGGTAGCGGGGGGCCCACCGGGGAGCTGTTTTTT. It encodes CASSDGSGGPTGELFF.

The V and J genes are TRBV19 and TRBJ1-2, with D maybe TRBD1 (6 bases). The V gene's germline CDR1 is LNHDA and CDR2 SQIVND (reference sequence). CDR3 size: 14 residues. Trimming cost V 6 bases and J 3 bases, with 14 bases left between them. The CDR3 spells CASRTGGRDYGYTF. In DNA form, the CDR3 reads TGTGCCAGTAGGACAGGAGGCCGGGACTATGGCTACACCTTC.

The chain combines TRBV9 with TRBJ1-1; D perhaps matches TRBD1 (5 bases). The CDR3 contains 14 residues. V was shortened by 2 bases and J by 1 base, with 9 bases between the two germline ends. Germline-derived CDR1 and CDR2 are SGDLS and YYNGEE. The CDR3 DNA follows: TGTGCCAGCAGCGTCGGGGGGGAGAACACTGAAGCTTTCTTT. Amino acid sequence: CASSVGGENTEAFF.

The chain combines TRBV27 with TRBJ2-2; 12 bases match TRBD1. Trimming removed 5 bases from V and 2 bases from J; junction bases left unmatched: 6. The CDR3 covers 17 residues. Per germline, CDR1 MNHEY and CDR2 SMNVEV (reference sequence). In DNA form, the CDR3 reads TGTGCCAGCAGTCCCCTAGGGACAGGGGGCAACACCGGGGAGCTGTTTTTT. Translation: CASSPLGTGGNTGELFF.

This chain links TRBV7-9 with TRBJ1-6; no clear D. Germline CDR1 SEHNR, CDR2 FQNEAQ (reference sequence). The V gene lost 3 bases and the J gene lost 0 bases, with 15 bases spanning the gap. CDR3 length: 18 amino acids. The CDR3 bases are TGTGCCAGCAGCTTGATAGGCGGGCAGAGCTCCTATAATTCACCCCTCCACTTT. Encoded protein: CASSLIGGQSSYNSPLHF.

In this sample, this clone turned up a few times. The rearrangement joins TRBV10-2 to TRBJ1-5, with TRBD1 matching 7 bases. The CDR3 covers 14 residues. Germline V lookup: CDR1 WSHSY, CDR2 SAAADI. J was trimmed by 5 bases and V by 3 bases; bases with no gene match: 4. CDR3 DNA: TGCGCCAGCAGTGACCAGGGGGAGGATCAGCCCCAGCATTTT. As protein: CASSDQGEDQPQHF.

The chain recombines TRBV5-1 with TRBJ2-1, with D possibly TRBD2 on 6 matching bases. This CDR3 has 16 amino acids. Germline loops: CDR1 SGHRS, CDR2 YFSETQ. V was clipped by 6 bases and J by 2 bases, with 18 bases between them. The CDR3 here is CASTLGEGGPYNEQFF. The DNA for the CDR3 is TGCGCCAGCACACTTGGCGAGGGAGGTCCCTACAATGAGCAGTTCTTC.

In its sample, this clone was seen a few times. J is TRBJ2-3 and V is TRBV4-1; 15 bases are shared with TRBD2. Per the germline V gene, CDR1 is MGHRA and CDR2 is YSYEKL. The CDR3 runs 19 residues. Losses at the gene ends were 4 bases for V and 2 bases for J; bases not matched to a gene: 10. CDR3 loop: CASSPKGLAGGRVTDTQYF. For the CDR3, the DNA is TGCGCCAGCAGCCCTAAAGGACTAGCGGGGGGGCGGGTCACAGATACGCAGTATTTT.

This sequence joins TRBV5-5 and TRBJ2-6; D is uncertain. Per the germline V gene, CDR1 is SGHKS and CDR2 is YYEKEE (reference sequence). The CDR3 sequence is 15 residues long. Trimming left V 1 base short and J 0 bases short, with 5 bases between. Here the CDR3 DNA reads TGTGCCAGCAGCTTGTCGGGCTCTGGGGCCAACGTCCTGACTTTC. It yields the protein CASSLSGSGANVLTF.

In this sample, this clone turned up once. The chain employs TRBV5-1 and TRBJ1-5; the match to TRBD1 covers 7 bases. The junction had 5 bases not matched to a gene; V was cut back by 3 bases and J by 8 bases. The CDR3 is 13 amino acids. The V gene's germline CDR1 is SGHRS and CDR2 YFSETQ. The CDR3: CASSSNQGEPQHF. Here the CDR3 DNA reads TGCGCCAGCAGCTCCAATCAGGGGGAGCCCCAGCATTTT.

This chain uses TRBV6-5 with TRBJ1-1, with 10 positions matching TRBD1. This CDR3 has 14 residues. V was pared by 5 bases and J by 5 bases, with 5 bases of the junction left unmatched. Germline V lookup: CDR1 MNHEY, CDR2 SVGAGI. In nucleotides, the CDR3 is TGTGCCAGCAGTACGGGACAGGGGAATACTGAAGCTTTCTTT. Its protein is CASSTGQGNTEAFF.

The chain uses TRBV6-5 and TRBJ1-6; 8 bases agree with TRBD1. This CDR3 is 14 amino acids long. Trimming took 5 bases from V and 10 from J; bases not matched to a gene: 7. The germline CDR1 and CDR2 sequences are MNHEY and SVGAGI. CDR3: CASSPGQGVSPLHF. The CDR3, as DNA: TGTGCCAGCAGTCCTGGACAGGGTGTCTCACCCCTCCACTTT.

The chain recombines TRBV14 with TRBJ2-1; D might be TRBD2 (5 bases). V was shortened by 4 bases and J by 1 base, with 8 bases between the two germline ends. In germline, CDR1 is SGHDN, CDR2 FVKESK. This CDR3 is built from 14 residues. The CDR3 bases are TGTGCCAGCAGCCCAACGGGGTCCTACAATGAGCAGTTCTTC. The encoded protein is CASSPTGSYNEQFF.

The table lists this clone with a few counts. The chain combines TRBV18 with TRBJ2-5, with unresolved D. The V gene lost 4 bases and the J gene lost 0 bases, with 9 bases spanning the gap. CDR1 and CDR2 from the germline V gene are KGHSH and LQKENI. The CDR3 spans 14 residues. CDR3 DNA sequence: TGTGCCAGCTCACTCTACAGCAACCAAGAGACCCAGTACTTC. Amino acid sequence: CASSLYSNQETQYF.

The chain joins TRBV29-1 to TRBJ1-5; 11 bases agree with TRBD1. Trimming at V came to 4 bases and at J to 5 bases, leaving 4 bases not matched to a gene. The germline gives CDR1 SQVTM, CDR2 ANQGSEA. This CDR3 has 14 residues. CDR3 DNA: TGCAGCGTTGGGGGGACAGGGGGTGATCAGCCCCAGCATTTT. It codes for CSVGGTGGDQPQHF.

This clone was counted a single time. V usage is TRBV7-2 and J usage is TRBJ1-5, with D possibly being TRBD1 (5 bases). V was pared by 5 bases and J by 6 bases, with 17 bases between. CDR3 size: 15 residues. Germline V CDR1 and CDR2: SGHTA, FQGNSA. In DNA form, the CDR3 reads TGTGCCAGCAGCCTCGGTCCCAGGGCCGGTCAGCCCCAGCATTTT. Protein: CASSLGPRAGQPQHF. Combining the CDR3 with reference TRBV7-2 and TRBJ1-5 gives the whole variable domain GAGVSQSPSNKVTEKGKDVELRCDPISGHTALYWYRQSLGQGLEFLIYFQGNSAPDKSGLPSDRFSAERTGGSVSTLTIQRTQQEDSAVYLCASSLGPRAGQPQHFGDGTRLSIL.

V is TRBV5-6 and J is TRBJ2-2; unclear D gene. Trimming stripped 5 bases from V and 0 bases from J, with 14 bases between. The germline gives CDR1 SGHDT, CDR2 YYEEEE. CDR3 length equals 16 residues. CDR3 bases: TGTGCCAGCAGGGTCGGTGTCGGAGCGAACACCGGGGAGCTGTTTTTT. This sequence encodes CASRVGVGANTGELFF.

This clone was seen once. V usage is TRBV6-5 and J usage is TRBJ2-7, with 12 bases fitting TRBD1. CDR3 length: 15 residues. With 4 bases clipped from V and 4 bases from J, the junction kept 5 bases outside the gene matches. Germline CDR1 reads MNHEY; CDR2 reads SVGAGI. For the CDR3, the DNA is TGTGCCAGCAGTTTAGGGACAGGGGGCGGTTACGAGCAGTACTTC. It specifies CASSLGTGGGYEQYF.

The rearrangement links TRBV28 to TRBJ2-1; the D gene is possibly TRBD2 (5 bases). V gave up 4 bases and J gave up 4 bases, with 17 bases separating them. Germline loops: CDR1 MDHEN, CDR2 SYDVKM. This CDR3 contains 16 residues. The CDR3 nucleotides are TGTGCCAGCAGTTCAGATAGGAGGACCCTTTACAATGAGCAGTTCTTC. Translated: CASSSDRRTLYNEQFF. The variable domain in full, completed from reference TRBV28 and TRBJ2-1, reads DVKVTQSSRYLVKRTGEKVFLECVQDMDHENMFWYRQDPGLGLRLIYFSYDVKMKEKGDIPEGYSVSREKKERFSLILESASTNQTSMYLCASSSDRRTLYNEQFFGPGTRLTVL.

This rearrangement joins TRBV7-6 to TRBJ1-5, with a tentative D call TRBD1 (5 bases). Trimming removed 10 bases from V and 0 bases from J, with 10 bases in between. CDR1 is SGHVS and CDR2 is FNYEAQ in the germline V gene. The CDR3 has 13 amino acids. The CDR3 protein is CATSRGSNQPQHF. CDR3 DNA sequence: TGTGCCACCTCTAGGGGTAGCAATCAGCCCCAGCATTTT. Looking up the rest from reference TRBV7-6 and TRBJ1-5 gives the full variable domain: GAGVSQSPRYKVTKRGQDVALRCDPISGHVSLYWYRQALGQGPEFLTYFNYEAQQDKSGLPNDRFSAERPEGSISTLTIQRTEQRDSAMYRCATSRGSNQPQHFGDGTRLSIL.

The chain couples TRBV24-1 to TRBJ2-6; D is possibly TRBD2 (6 bases). CDR1 KGHDR and CDR2 SFDVKD come from the germline V gene. Trimming pared 4 bases from V and 4 bases from J, leaving 16 bases between. The CDR3 totals 17 residues. The CDR3: CATSDVGGRSGANVLTF. The CDR3 DNA reads as TGTGCCACCAGTGACGTTGGAGGGCGATCGGGGGCCAACGTCCTGACTTTC.

The genes are TRBV5-1 and TRBJ2-7, with 9 bases aligning to TRBD2. Germline V CDR1 and CDR2: SGHRS, YFSETQ. With 4 bases clipped from V and 0 bases from J, the junction kept 2 bases outside the gene matches. CDR3 length equals 14 residues. The DNA for the CDR3 is TGCGCCAGCAGCCCGGGACTAGCCTCCTACGAGCAGTACTTC. Translation gives CASSPGLASYEQYF.